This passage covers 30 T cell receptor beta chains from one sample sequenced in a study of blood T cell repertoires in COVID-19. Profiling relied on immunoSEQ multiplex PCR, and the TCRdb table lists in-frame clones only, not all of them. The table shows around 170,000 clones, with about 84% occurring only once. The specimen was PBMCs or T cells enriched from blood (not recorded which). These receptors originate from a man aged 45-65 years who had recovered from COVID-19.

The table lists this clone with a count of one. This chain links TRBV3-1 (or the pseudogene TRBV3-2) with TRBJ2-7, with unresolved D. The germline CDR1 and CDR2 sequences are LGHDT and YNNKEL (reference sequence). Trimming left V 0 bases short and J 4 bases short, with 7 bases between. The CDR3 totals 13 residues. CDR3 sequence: CASSQDGPYEQYF. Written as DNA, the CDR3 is TGTGCCAGCAGCCAAGATGGGCCGTACGAGCAGTACTTC.

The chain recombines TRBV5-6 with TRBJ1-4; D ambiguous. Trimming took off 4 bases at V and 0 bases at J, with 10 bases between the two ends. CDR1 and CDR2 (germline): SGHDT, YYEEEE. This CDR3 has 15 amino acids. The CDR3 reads CASSPPSATNEKLFF. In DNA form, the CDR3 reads TGTGCCAGCAGCCCGCCCAGTGCAACTAATGAAAAACTGTTTTTT.

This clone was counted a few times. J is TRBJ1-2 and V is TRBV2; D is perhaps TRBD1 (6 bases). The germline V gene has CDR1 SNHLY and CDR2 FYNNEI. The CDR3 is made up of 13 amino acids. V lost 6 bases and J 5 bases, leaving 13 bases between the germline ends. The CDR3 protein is CASRSDSEYGYTF. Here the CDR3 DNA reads TGTGCCAGCAGATCGGACAGCGAATATGGCTACACCTTC. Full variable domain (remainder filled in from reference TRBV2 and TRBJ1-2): EPEVTQTPSHQVTQMGQEVILRCVPISNHLYFYWYRQILGQKVEFLVSFYNNEISEKSEIFDDQFSVERPDGSNFTLKIRSTKLEDSAMYFCASRSDSEYGYTFGSGTRLTVV.

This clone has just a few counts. The CDR3 nucleotides read TGTGCCAGCTCTTACGGTGAGGAAGAGACCCAGTACTTC. It specifies CASSYGEEETQYF. This rearrangement joins TRBV18 to TRBJ2-5; D unclear. The CDR3 loop spans 13 amino acids. V was cut by 6 bases and J by 3 bases, with 11 bases left in between. Germline assignment: CDR1 KGHSH and CDR2 LQKENI.

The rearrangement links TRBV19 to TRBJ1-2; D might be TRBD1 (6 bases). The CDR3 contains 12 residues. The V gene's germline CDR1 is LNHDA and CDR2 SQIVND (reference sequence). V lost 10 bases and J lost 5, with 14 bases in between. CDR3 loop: CATWTDSYGYTF. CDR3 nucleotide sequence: TGTGCCACTTGGACAGATAGTTATGGCTACACCTTC.

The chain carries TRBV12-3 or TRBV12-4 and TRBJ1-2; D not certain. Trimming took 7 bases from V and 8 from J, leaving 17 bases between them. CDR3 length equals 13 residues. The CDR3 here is CASTPFRVSGYTF. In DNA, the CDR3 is TGTGCCAGCACCCCCTTTCGGGTATCAGGCTACACCTTC.

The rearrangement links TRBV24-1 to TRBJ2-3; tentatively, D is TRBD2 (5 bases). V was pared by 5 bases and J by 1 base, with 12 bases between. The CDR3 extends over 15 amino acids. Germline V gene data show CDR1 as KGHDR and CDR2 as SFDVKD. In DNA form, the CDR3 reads TGTGCCACCAGTGGGACGGGGAGCGGCACAGATACGCAGTATTTT. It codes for CATSGTGSGTDTQYF.

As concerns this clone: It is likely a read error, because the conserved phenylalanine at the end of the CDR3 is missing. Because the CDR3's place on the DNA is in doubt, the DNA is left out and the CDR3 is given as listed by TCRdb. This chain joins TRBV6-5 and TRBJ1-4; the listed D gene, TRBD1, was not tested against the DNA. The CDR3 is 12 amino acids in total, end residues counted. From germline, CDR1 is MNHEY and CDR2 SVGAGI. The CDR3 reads CASSYSPGQGIS.

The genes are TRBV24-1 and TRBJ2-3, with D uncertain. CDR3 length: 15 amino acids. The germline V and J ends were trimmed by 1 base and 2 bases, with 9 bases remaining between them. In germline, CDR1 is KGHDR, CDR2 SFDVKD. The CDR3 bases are TGTGCCACCAGTGATTTTTCCCAGGACACAGATACGCAGTATTTT. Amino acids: CATSDFSQDTDTQYF.

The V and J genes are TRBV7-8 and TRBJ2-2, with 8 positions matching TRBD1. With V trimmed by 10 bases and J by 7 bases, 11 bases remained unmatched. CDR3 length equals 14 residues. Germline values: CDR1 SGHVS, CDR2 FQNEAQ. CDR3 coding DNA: TGTGCCACTAAAGGGCAGGGGGCTGTCGGGGAGCTGTTTTTT. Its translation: CATKGQGAVGELFF. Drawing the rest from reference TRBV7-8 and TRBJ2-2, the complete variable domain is GAGVSQSPRYKVAKRGQDVALRCDPISGHVSLFWYQQALGQGPEFLTYFQNEAQLDKSGLPSDRFFAERPEGSVSTLKIQRTQQEDSAVYLCATKGQGAVGELFFGEGSRLTVL.

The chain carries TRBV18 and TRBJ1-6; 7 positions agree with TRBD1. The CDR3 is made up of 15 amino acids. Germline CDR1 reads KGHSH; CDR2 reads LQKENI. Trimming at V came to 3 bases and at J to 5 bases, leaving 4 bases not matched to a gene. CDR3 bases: TGTGCCAGCTCACCGTTGGGACAGAATAATTCACCCCTCCACTTT. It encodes CASSPLGQNNSPLHF.

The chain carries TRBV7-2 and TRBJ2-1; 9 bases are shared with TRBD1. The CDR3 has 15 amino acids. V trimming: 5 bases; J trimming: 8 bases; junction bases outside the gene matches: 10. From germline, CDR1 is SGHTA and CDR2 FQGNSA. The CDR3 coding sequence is TGTGCCAGCAGCCTCACAGGGGGCGCATACGATGAGCAGTTCTTC. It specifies CASSLTGGAYDEQFF.

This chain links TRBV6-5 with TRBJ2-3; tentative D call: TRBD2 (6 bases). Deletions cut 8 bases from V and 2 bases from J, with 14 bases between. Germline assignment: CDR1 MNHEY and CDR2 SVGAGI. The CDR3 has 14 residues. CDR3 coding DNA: TGTGCCAGCGGCCGGGACTCTAACACAGATACGCAGTATTTT. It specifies CASGRDSNTDTQYF.

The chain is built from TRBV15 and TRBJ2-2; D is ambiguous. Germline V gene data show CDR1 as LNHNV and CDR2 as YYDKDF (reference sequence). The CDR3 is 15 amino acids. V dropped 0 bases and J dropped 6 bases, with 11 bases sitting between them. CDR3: CATSRDTEVAGELFF. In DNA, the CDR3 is TGTGCCACCAGCAGAGATACTGAGGTTGCCGGGGAGCTGTTTTTT.

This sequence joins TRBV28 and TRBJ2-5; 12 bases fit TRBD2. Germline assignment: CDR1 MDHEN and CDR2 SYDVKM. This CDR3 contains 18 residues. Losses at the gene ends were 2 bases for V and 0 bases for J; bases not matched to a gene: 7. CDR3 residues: CASSLGLLAGGYQETQYF. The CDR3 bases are TGTGCCAGCAGTTTAGGACTTCTAGCGGGGGGGTACCAAGAGACCCAGTACTTC.

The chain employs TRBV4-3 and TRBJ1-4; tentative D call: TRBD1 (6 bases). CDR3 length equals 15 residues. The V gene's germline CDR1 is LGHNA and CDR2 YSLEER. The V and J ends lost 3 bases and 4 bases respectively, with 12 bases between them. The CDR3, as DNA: TGCGCCAGCAGCCATATTCCGGACAGTAATGAAAAACTGTTTTTT. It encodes CASSHIPDSNEKLFF.

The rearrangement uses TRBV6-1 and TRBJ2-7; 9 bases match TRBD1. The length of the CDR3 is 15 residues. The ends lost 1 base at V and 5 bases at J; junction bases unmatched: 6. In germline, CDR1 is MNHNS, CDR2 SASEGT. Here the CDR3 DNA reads TGTGCCAGCAGTGAAGGTGGGACAGGGATCGACGAGCAGTACTTC. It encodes CASSEGGTGIDEQYF.

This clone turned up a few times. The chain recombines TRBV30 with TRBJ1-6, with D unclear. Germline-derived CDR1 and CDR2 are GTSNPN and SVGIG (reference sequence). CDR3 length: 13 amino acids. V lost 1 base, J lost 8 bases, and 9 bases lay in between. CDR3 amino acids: CAWSETWDSPLHF. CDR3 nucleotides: TGTGCCTGGAGTGAGACTTGGGATTCACCCCTCCACTTT.

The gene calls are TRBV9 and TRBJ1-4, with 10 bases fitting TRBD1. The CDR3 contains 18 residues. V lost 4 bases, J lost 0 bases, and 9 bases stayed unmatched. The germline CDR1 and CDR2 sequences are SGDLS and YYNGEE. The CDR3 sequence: CASSLRPGQGPTNEKLFF. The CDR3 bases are TGTGCCAGCAGCCTAAGACCGGGACAGGGGCCAACTAATGAAAAACTGTTTTTT.

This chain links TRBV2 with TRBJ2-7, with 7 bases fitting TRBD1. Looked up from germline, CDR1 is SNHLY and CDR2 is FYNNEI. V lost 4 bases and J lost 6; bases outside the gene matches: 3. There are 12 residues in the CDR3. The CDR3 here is CASSVAGGEQYF. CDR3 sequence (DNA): TGTGCCAGCAGTGTAGCAGGGGGCGAGCAGTACTTC.

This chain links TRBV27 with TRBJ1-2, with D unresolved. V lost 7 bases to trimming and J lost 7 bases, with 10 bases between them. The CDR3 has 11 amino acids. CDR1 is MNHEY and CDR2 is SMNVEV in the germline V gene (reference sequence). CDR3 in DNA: TGTGCCAGCACTCACCCCGGTGGCTACACCTTC. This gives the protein CASTHPGGYTF.

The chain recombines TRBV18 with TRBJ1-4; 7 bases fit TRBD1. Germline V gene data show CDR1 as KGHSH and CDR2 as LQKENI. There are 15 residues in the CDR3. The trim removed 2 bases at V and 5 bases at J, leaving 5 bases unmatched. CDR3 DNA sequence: TGTGCCAGCTCACCATCGGACAGGACCAATGAAAAACTGTTTTTT. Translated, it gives CASSPSDRTNEKLFF.

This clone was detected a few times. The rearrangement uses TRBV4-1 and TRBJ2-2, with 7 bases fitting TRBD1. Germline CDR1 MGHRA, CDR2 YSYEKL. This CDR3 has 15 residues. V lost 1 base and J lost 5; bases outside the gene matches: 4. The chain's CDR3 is CASSQAGTVTGELFF. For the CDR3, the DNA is TGCGCCAGCAGCCAAGCCGGGACAGTGACCGGGGAGCTGTTTTTT.

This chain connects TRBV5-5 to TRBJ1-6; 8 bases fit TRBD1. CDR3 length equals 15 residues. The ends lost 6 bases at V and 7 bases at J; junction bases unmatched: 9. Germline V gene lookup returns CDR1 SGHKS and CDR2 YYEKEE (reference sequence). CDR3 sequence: CASTPAGGGNSPLHF. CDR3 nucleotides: TGTGCCAGCACCCCCGCAGGGGGCGGGAATTCACCCCTCCACTTT.

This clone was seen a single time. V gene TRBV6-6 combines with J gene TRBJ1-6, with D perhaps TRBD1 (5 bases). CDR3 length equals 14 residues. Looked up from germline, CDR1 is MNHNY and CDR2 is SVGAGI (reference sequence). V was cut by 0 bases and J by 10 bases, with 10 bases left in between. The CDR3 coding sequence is TGTGCCAGCAGTTACTCGGGGAGGGACTCACCCCTCCACTTT. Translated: CASSYSGRDSPLHF.

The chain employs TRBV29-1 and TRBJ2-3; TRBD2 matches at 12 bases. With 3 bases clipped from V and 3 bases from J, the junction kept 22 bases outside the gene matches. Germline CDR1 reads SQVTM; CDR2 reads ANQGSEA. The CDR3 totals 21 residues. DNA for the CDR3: TGCAGCGTTGACGGGACAGTTACTAGCGGGGGGACCCGATGGGCTACAGATACGCAGTATTTT. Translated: CSVDGTVTSGGTRWATDTQYF.

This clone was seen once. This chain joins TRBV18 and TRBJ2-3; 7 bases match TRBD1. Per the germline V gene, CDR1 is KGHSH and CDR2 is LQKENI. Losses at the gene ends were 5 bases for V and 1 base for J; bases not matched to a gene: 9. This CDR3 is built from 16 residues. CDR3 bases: TGTGCCAGCTCAAGCATAGGGGGCCCGGGCACAGATACGCAGTATTTT. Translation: CASSSIGGPGTDTQYF.

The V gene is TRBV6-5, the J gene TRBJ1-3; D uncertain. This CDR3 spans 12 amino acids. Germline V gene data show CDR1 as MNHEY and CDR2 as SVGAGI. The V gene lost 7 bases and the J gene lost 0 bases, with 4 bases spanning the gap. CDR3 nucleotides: TGTGCCAGCACCTCCTCTGGAAACACCATATATTTT. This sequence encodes CASTSSGNTIYF.

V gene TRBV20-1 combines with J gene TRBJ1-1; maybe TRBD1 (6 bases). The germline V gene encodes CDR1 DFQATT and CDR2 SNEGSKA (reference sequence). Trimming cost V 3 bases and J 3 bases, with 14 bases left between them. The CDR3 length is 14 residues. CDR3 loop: CSASGQRRDTEAFF. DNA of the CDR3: TGCAGTGCTAGTGGACAGCGACGAGACACTGAAGCTTTCTTT.

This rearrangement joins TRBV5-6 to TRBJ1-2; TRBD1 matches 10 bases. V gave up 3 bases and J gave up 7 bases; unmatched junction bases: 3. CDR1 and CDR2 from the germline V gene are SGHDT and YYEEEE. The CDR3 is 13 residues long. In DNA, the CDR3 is TGTGCCAGCAGCTCGGGGGACAGGGGTGGCTACACCTTC. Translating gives CASSSGDRGGYTF.